This T cell receptor beta chain is from a study of control samples from healthy donors and cancer patients (TCRdb year 2020). The method behind the library was the immunoSEQ multiplex PCR assay. The source is immuneACCESS, and TCRdb retained only in-frame sequences with V and J called. Part of the clones is not carried over; for the studies checked, unresolved V genes explain less than half of this, and the remainder is unexplained. This sample lists some 120,000 clones; 87% were detected once. Around 3% of the sample rests with the top ten. About this clone: What this receptor recognizes is not known. The sample holds no much larger clone one base away, and base qualities are not on file.

The receptor was isolated from a man in his sixties in good health. Source material: blood.

The nucleotide sequence reads as follows: TGTGCCAGTAGGGGGGATGTCACCGGGGAGCTGTTTTTT. Translated, it reads CASRGDVTGELFF. Recombination joined TRBV6-5 with TRBJ2-2; the D gene is possibly TRBD1 or TRBD2, with 6 bases matching each. The CDR3 contains 13 residues, cysteine and phenylalanine counted. Left in the record is the CDR3 DNA by itself, 39 bases read in frame from the first base. For CDR1 and CDR2, the germline V gene lists MNHEY and SVGAGI. V lost 9 bases and J lost 4 bases; the stretch between them is 12 bases long.